This TCR beta chain was profiled in a study of cytomegalovirus exposure and HLA in healthy donors. CDR3 length: 13 residues. Trimming removed 0 bases at V and 8 bases at J, with 10 bases between. Germline CDR1 and CDR2: MNHNY and SVGAGI (reference sequence). The study, taken as a whole, reports: The majority of TCR sequences were rare, yet some public TCRs appeared in many donors. Among TCR beta chains, those listed as cytomegalovirus-associated numbered over 150.

With 60 Vbeta and 13 Jbeta primers, the PCR was carried out. This table comes from immunoSEQ multiplex PCR, and its TCRdb copy is limited to in-frame clones, with some not included. In the table there are roughly 100,000 clones, 65% to 75% of which are singletons. Turning to this clone: Its antigen is still unknown.

The sequenced material came from PBMCs. V is TRBV6-6 and J is TRBJ1-2; weak D call: TRBD1 (5 bases). The receptor was isolated from a female donor in good health and CMV-seronegative. In DNA form, the CDR3 reads TGTGCCAGCAGTTACTCCGACAGTATGGGCTACACCTTC. This encodes CASSYSDSMGYTF.